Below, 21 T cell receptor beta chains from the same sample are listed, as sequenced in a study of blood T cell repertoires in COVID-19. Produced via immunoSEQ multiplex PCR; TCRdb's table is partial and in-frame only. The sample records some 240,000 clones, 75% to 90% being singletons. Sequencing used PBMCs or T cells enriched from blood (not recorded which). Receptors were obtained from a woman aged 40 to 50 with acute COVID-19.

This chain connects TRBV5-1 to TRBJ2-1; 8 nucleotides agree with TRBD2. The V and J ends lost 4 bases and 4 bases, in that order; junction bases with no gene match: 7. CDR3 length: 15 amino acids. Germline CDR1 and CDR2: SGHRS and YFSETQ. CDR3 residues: CASSPAGVSYNEQFF. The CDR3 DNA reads TGCGCCAGCAGCCCAGCGGGAGTTAGTTACAATGAGCAGTTCTTC.

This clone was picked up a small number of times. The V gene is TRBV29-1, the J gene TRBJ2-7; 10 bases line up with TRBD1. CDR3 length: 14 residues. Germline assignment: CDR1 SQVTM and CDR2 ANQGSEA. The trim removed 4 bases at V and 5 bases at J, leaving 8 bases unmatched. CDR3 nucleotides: TGCAGCGTTGCCGGGACAGGGGACGTCAACGAGCAGTACTTC. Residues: CSVAGTGDVNEQYF.

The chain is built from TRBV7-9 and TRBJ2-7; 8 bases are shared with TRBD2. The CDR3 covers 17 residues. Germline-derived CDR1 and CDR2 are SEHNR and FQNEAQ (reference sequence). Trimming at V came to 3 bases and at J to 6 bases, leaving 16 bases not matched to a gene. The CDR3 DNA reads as TGTGCCAGCAGCTTCCTCGGGGGGGATCGACTAGTCGGCGAGCAGTACTTC. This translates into CASSFLGGDRLVGEQYF.

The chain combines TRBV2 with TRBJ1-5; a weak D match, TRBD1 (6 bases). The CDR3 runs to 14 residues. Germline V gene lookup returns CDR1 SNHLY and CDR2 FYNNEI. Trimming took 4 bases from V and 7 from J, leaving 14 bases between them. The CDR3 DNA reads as TGTGCCAGCAGTGGGGTGGGGGCTTGGCAGCCCCAGCATTTT. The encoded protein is CASSGVGAWQPQHF. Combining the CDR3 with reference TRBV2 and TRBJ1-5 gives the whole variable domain EPEVTQTPSHQVTQMGQEVILRCVPISNHLYFYWYRQILGQKVEFLVSFYNNEISEKSEIFDDQFSVERPDGSNFTLKIRSTKLEDSAMYFCASSGVGAWQPQHFGDGTRLSIL.

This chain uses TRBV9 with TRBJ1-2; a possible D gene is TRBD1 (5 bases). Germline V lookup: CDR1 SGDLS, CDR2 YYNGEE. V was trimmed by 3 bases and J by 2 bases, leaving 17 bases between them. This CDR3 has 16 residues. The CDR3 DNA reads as TGTGCCAGCAGCGCCCTAGGGAGGCAGGGAAACTATGGCTACACCTTC. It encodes CASSALGRQGNYGYTF. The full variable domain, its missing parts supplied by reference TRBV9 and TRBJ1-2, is DSGVTQTPKHLITATGQRVTLRCSPRSGDLSVYWYQQSLDQGLQFLIQYYNGEERAKGNILERFSAQQFPDLHSELNLSSLELGDSALYFCASSALGRQGNYGYTFGSGTRLTVV.

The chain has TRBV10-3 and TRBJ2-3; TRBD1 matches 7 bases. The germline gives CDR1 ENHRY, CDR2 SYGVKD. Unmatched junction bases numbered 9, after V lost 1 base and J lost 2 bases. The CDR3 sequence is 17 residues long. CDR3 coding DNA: TGTGCCATCAGTGAGTATCAGCCCGGGACAGACACAGATACGCAGTATTTT. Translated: CAISEYQPGTDTDTQYF.

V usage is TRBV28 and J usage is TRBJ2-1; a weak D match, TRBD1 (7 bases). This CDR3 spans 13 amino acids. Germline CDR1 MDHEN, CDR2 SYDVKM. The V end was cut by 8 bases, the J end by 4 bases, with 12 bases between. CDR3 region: CASGGTAYNEQFF. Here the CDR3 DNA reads TGTGCCAGCGGCGGGACAGCTTACAATGAGCAGTTCTTC.

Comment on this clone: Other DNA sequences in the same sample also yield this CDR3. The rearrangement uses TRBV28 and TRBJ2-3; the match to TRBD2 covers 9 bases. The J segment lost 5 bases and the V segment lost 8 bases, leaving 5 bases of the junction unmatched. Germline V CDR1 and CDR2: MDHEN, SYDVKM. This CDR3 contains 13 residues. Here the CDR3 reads CASSTTSGDTQYF. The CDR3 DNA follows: TGTGCCAGCTCCACGACTAGCGGAGATACGCAGTATTTT. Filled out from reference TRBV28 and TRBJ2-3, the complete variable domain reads DVKVTQSSRYLVKRTGEKVFLECVQDMDHENMFWYRQDPGLGLRLIYFSYDVKMKEKGDIPEGYSVSREKKERFSLILESASTNQTSMYLCASSTTSGDTQYFGPGTRLTVL.

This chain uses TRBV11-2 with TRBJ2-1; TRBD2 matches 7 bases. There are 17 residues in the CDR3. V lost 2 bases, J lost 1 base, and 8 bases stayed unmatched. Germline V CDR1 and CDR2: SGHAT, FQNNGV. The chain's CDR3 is CASSLFFGGSSYNEQFF. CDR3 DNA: TGTGCCAGCAGCTTATTTTTCGGCGGGAGTTCCTACAATGAGCAGTTCTTC. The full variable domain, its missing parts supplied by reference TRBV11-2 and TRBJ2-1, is EAGVAQSPRYKIIEKRQSVAFWCNPISGHATLYWYQQILGQGPKLLIQFQNNGVVDDSQLPKDRFSAERLKGVDSTLKIQPAKLEDSAVYLCASSLFFGGSSYNEQFFGPGTRLTVL.

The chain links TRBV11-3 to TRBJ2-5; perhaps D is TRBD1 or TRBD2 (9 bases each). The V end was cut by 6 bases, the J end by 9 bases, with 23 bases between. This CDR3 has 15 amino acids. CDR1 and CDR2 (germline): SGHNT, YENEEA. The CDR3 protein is CASSRTGAGLAPQYF. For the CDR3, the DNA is TGTGCCAGCAGTCGGACAGGGGCCGGACTAGCGCCCCAGTACTTC. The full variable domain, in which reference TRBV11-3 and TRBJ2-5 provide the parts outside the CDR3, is EAGVVQSPRYKIIEKKQPVAFWCNPISGHNTLYWYLQNLGQGPELLIRYENEEAVDDSQLPKDRFSAERLKGVDSTLKIQPAELGDSAVYLCASSRTGAGLAPQYFGPGTRLLVL.

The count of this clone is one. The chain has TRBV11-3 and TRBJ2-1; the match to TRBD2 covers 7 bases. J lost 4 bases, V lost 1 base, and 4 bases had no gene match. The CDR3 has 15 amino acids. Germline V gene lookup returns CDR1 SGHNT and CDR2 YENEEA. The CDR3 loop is CASSLGGRQYNEQFF. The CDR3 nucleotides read TGTGCCAGCAGCTTAGGCGGGAGACAATACAATGAGCAGTTCTTC.

The CDR3 reads CASSRDSADTQYF. The CDR3 DNA reads as TGTGCCAGCAGCCGAGACTCGGCAGATACGCAGTATTTT. This chain connects TRBV11-3 to TRBJ2-3; D not resolved. Trimming cost V 5 bases and J 4 bases, with 10 bases left between them. From germline, CDR1 is SGHNT and CDR2 YENEEA. The CDR3 spans 13 residues.

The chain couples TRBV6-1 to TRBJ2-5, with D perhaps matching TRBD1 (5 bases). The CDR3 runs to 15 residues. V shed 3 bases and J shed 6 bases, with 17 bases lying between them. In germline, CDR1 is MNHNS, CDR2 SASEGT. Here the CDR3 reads CASSELSGKRKTQYF. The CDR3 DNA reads TGTGCCAGCAGTGAGCTTTCAGGGAAGCGAAAGACCCAGTACTTC.

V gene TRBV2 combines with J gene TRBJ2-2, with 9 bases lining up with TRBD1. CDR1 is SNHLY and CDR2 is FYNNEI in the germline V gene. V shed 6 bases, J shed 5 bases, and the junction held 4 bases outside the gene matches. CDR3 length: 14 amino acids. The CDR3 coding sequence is TGTGCCAGCAGGTTGACAGGGGGTACCGGGGAGCTGTTTTTT. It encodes CASRLTGGTGELFF.

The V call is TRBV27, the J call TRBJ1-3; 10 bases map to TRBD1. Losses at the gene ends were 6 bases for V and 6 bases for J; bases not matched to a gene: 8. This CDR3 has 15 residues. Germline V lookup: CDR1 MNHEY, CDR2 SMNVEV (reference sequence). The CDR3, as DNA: TGTGCCAGCAGAGACTCCGGGACAGGGGTAAACACCATATATTTT. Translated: CASRDSGTGVNTIYF.

CDR3 region: CASSKDRTYEQYF. The CDR3 coding sequence is TGTGCCAGCAGTAAAGACAGGACCTACGAGCAGTACTTC. This chain links TRBV2 with TRBJ2-7; perhaps TRBD1 as D (6 bases). V gave up 5 bases and J gave up 2 bases, with 10 bases separating them. Germline V gene sequence: CDR1 SNHLY, CDR2 FYNNEI. The CDR3 length is 13 residues. The complete variable domain, with remaining parts taken from reference TRBV2 and TRBJ2-7, reads EPEVTQTPSHQVTQMGQEVILRCVPISNHLYFYWYRQILGQKVEFLVSFYNNEISEKSEIFDDQFSVERPDGSNFTLKIRSTKLEDSAMYFCASSKDRTYEQYFGPGTRLTVT.

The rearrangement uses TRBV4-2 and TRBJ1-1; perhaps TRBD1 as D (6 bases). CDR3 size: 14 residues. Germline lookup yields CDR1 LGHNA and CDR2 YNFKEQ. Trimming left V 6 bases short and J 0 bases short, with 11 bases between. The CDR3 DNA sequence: TGTGCCAGCAGGGACGGACAGATGAACACTGAAGCTTTCTTT. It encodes CASRDGQMNTEAFF.

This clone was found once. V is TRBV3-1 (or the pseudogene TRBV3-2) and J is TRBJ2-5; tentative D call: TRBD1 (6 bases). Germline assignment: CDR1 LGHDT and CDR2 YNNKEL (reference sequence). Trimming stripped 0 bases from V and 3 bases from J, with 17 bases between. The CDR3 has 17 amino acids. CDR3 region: CASSQDPRGDTKETQYF. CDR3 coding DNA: TGTGCCAGCAGCCAAGATCCCCGAGGGGACACCAAAGAGACCCAGTACTTC.

This CDR3 reads CASRTYRDHEQYF. Written as DNA, the CDR3 is TGTGCCAGCAGAACCTACAGGGACCACGAGCAGTACTTC. V and J are TRBV2 and TRBJ2-7; weak D call: TRBD1 (6 bases). Trimming removed 6 bases from V and 5 bases from J, with 14 bases in between. This CDR3 is built from 13 residues. Germline V gives CDR1 SNHLY, CDR2 FYNNEI.

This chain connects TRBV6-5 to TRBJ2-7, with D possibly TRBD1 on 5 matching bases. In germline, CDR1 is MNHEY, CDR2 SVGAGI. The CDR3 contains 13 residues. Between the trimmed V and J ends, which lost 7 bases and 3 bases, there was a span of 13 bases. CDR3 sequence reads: CASNMIQDYEQYF. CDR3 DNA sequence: TGTGCCAGCAACATGATACAGGACTACGAGCAGTACTTC.

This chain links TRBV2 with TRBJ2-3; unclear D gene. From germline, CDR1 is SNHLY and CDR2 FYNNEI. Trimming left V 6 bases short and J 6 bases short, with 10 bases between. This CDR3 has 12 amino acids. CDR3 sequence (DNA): TGTGCCAGCAGACCTAACGTGGATACGCAGTATTTT. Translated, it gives CASRPNVDTQYF.